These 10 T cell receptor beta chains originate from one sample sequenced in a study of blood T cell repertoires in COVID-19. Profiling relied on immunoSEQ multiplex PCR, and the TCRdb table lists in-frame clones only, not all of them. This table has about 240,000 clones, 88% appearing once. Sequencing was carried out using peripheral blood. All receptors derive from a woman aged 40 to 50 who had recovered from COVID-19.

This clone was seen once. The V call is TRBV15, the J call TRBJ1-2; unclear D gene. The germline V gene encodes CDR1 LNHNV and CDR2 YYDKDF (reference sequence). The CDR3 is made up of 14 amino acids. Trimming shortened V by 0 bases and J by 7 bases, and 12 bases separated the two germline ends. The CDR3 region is CATSRDPKAAGYTF. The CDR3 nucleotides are TGTGCCACCAGCAGAGATCCAAAGGCGGCTGGCTACACCTTC.

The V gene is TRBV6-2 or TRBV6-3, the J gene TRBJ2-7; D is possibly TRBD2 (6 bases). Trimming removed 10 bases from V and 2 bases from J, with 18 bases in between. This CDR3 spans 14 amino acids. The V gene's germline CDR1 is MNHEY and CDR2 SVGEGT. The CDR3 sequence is CATRPGGSAYEQYF. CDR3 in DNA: TGTGCCACCCGCCCCGGAGGGAGCGCCTACGAGCAGTACTTC.

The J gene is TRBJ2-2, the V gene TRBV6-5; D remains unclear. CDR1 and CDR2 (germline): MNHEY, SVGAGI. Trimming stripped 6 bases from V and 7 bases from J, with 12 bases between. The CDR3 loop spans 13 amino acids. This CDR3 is CASSHTPGGELFF. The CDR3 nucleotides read TGTGCCAGCAGCCATACACCGGGCGGGGAGCTGTTTTTT.

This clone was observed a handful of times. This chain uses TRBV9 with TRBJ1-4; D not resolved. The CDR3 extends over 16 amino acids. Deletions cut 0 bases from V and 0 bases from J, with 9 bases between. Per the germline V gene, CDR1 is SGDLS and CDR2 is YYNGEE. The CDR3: CASSVGQFATNEKLFF. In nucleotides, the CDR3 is TGTGCCAGCAGCGTAGGCCAGTTTGCAACTAATGAAAAACTGTTTTTT. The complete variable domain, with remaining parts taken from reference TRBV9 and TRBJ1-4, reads DSGVTQTPKHLITATGQRVTLRCSPRSGDLSVYWYQQSLDQGLQFLIQYYNGEERAKGNILERFSAQQFPDLHSELNLSSLELGDSALYFCASSVGQFATNEKLFFGSGTQLSVL.

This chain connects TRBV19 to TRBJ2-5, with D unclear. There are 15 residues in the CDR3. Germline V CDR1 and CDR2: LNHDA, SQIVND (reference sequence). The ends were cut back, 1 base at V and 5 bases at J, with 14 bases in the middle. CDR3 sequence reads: CASSIAARPRETQYF. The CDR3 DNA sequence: TGTGCCAGTAGTATAGCAGCCAGGCCCCGGGAGACCCAGTACTTC.

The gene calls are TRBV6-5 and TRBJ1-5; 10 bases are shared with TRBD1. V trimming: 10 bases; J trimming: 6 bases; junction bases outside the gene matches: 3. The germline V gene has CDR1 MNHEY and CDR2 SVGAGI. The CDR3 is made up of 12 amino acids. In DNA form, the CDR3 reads TGTGCCACCCGGACAGGGGGTCAGCCCCAGCATTTT. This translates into CATRTGGQPQHF.

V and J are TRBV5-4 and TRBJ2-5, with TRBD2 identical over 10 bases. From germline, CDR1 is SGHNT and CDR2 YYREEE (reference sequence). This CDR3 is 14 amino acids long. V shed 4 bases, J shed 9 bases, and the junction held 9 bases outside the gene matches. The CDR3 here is CASSQTSGRGAQYF. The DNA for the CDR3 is TGTGCCAGCAGCCAGACTAGCGGGCGGGGGGCCCAGTACTTC.

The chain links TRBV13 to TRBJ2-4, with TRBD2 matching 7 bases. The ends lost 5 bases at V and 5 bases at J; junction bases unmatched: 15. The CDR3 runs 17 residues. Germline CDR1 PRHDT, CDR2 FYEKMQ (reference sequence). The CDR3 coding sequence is TGTGCCAGCAGCCCGGGGCCGGGGGGAACGGGGGAAAACATTCAGTACTTC. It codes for CASSPGPGGTGENIQYF.

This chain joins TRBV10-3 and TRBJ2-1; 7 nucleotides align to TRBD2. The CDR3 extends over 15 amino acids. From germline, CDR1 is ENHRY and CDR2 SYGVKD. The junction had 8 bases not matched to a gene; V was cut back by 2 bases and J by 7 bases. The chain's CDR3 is CAISEGGRADNEQFF. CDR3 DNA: TGTGCCATCAGTGAGGGCGGGAGAGCCGATAATGAGCAGTTCTTC.

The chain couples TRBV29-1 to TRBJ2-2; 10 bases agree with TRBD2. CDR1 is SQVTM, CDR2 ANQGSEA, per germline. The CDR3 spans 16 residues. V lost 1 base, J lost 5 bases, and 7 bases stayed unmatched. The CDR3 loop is CSVEASGSPRTGELFF. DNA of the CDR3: TGCAGCGTTGAAGCTAGCGGGAGCCCGAGGACCGGGGAGCTGTTTTTT.